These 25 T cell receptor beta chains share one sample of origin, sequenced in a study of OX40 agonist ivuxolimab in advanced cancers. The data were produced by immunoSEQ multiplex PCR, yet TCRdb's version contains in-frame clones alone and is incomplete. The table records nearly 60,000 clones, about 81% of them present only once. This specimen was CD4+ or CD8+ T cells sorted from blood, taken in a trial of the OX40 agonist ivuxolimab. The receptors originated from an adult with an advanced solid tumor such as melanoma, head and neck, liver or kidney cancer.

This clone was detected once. The CDR3 loop is CASSIFGGFDEQYF. CDR3 nucleotide sequence: TGTGCCAGTAGTATATTCGGGGGATTTGACGAGCAGTACTTC. This chain links TRBV19 with TRBJ2-7; D perhaps matches TRBD2 (6 bases). Germline V gene sequence: CDR1 LNHDA, CDR2 SQIVND (reference sequence). This CDR3 is 14 amino acids long. The V and J ends lost 2 bases and 5 bases respectively, with 13 bases between them.

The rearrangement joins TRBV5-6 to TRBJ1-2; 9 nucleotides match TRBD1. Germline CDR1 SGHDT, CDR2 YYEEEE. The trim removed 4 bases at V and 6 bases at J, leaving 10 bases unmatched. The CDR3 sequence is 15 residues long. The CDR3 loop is CASSLNGQGWDGYTF. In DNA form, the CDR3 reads TGTGCCAGCAGCCTAAACGGACAGGGGTGGGATGGCTACACCTTC.

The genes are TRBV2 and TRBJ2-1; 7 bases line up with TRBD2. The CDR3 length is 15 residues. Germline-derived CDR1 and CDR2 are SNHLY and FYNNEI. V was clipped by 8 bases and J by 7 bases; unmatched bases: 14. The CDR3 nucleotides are TGTGCCAGCGGCGGGACTACCAACCGGATAAATGAGCAGTTCTTC. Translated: CASGGTTNRINEQFF.

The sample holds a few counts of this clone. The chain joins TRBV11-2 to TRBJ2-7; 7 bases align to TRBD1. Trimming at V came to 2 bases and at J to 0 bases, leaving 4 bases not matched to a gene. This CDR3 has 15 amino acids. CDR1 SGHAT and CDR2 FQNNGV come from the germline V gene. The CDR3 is CASSLQQGHSYEQYF. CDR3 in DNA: TGTGCCAGCAGCTTACAACAGGGGCACTCCTACGAGCAGTACTTC.

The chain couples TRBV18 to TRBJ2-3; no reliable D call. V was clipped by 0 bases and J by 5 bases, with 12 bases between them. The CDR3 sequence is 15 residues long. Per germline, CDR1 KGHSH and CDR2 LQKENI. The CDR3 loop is CASSPPGATGDTQYF. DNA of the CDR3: TGTGCCAGCTCACCACCTGGTGCGACGGGAGATACGCAGTATTTT.

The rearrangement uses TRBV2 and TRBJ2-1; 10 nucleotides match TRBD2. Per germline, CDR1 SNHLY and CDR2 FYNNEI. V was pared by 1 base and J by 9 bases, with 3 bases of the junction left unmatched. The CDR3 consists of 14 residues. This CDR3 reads CASSEVLAGAEQFF. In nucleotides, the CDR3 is TGTGCCAGCAGTGAAGTTCTAGCGGGGGCTGAGCAGTTCTTC.

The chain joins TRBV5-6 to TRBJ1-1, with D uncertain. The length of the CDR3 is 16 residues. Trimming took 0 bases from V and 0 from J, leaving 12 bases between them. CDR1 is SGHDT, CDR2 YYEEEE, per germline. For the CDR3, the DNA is TGTGCCAGCAGCTTGGATTCAGGCCTACTGAACACTGAAGCTTTCTTT. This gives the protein CASSLDSGLLNTEAFF.

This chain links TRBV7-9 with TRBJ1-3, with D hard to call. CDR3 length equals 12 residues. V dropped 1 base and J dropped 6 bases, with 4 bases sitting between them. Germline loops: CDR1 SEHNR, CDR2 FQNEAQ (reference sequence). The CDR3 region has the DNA TGTGCCAGCAGCTTAGGAGTAAACACCATATATTTT. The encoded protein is CASSLGVNTIYF.

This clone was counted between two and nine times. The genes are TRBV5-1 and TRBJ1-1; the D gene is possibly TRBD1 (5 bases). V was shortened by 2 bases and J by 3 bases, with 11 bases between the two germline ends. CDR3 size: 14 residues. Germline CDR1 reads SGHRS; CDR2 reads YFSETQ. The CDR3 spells CASSFQGEDTEAFF. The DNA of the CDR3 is TGCGCCAGCAGCTTTCAAGGGGAGGACACTGAAGCTTTCTTT.

This chain's CDR3 is CASSIPSGGSYTGELFF. The CDR3 DNA sequence: TGTGCCAGTAGTATCCCTAGCGGGGGAAGTTACACCGGGGAGCTGTTTTTT. The chain employs TRBV19 and TRBJ2-2; the match to TRBD2 covers 10 bases. The CDR3 is 17 amino acids. V gave up 3 bases and J gave up 3 bases; unmatched junction bases: 7. Germline V lookup: CDR1 LNHDA, CDR2 SQIVND (reference sequence).

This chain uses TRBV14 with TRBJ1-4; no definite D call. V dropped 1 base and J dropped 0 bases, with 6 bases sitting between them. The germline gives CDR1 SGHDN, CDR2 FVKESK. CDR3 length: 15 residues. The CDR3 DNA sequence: TGTGCCAGCAGCCAAGTTGGCGCAACTAATGAAAAACTGTTTTTT. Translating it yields CASSQVGATNEKLFF.

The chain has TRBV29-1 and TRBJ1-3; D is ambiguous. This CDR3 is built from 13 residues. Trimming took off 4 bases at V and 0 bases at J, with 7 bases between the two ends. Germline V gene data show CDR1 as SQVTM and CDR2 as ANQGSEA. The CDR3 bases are TGCAGCGTTGCGTGGTCCTCTGGAAACACCATATATTTT. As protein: CSVAWSSGNTIYF.

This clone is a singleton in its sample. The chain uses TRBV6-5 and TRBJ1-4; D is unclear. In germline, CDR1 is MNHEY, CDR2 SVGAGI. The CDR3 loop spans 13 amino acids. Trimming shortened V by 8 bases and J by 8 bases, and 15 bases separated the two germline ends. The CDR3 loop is CASQPTITEKLFF. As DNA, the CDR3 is TGTGCCAGCCAACCCACCATTACCGAAAAACTGTTTTTT.

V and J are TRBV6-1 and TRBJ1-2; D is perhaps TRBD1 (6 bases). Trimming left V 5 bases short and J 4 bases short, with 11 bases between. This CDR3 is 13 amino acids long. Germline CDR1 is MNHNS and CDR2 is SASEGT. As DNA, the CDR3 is TGTGCCAGCAGTCCAGGGGCCGCCTATGGCTACACCTTC. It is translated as CASSPGAAYGYTF.

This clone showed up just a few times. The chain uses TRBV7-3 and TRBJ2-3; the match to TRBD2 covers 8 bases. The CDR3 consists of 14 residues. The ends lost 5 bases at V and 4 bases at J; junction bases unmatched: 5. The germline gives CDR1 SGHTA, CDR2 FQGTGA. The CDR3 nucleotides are TGTGCCAGCAGCCCGGGGGGGCCTCCAGATACGCAGTATTTT. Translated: CASSPGGPPDTQYF.

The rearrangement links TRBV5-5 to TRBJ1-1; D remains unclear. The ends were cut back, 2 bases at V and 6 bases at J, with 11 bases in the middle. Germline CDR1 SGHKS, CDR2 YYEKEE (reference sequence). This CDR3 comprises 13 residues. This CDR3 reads CASSFSGESEAFF. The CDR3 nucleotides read TGTGCCAGCAGCTTTTCGGGTGAATCTGAAGCTTTCTTT.

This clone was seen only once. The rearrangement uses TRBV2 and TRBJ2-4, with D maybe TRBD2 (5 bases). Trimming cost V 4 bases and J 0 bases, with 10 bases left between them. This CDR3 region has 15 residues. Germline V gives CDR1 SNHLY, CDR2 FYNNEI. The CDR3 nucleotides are TGTGCCAGCAGTGGAGGGCTCCTAGCCAAAAACATTCAGTACTTC. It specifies CASSGGLLAKNIQYF.

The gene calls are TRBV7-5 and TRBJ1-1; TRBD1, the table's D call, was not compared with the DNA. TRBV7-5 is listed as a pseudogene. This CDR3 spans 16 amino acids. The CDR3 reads CVRSFVDRPRDAEAFF. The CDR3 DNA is TGTGTCAGAAGCTTCGTAGACAGGCCGCGTGACGCTGAAGCTTTCTTT.

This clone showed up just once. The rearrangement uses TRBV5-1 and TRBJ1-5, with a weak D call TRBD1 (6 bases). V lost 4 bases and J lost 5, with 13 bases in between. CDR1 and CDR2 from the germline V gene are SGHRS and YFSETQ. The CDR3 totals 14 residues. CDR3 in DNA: TGCGCCAGCAGCCTACAGGGAAAAGATCAGCCCCAGCATTTT. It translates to CASSLQGKDQPQHF. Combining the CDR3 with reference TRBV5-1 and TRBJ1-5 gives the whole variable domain KAGVTQTPRYLIKTRGQQVTLSCSPISGHRSVSWYQQTPGQGLQFLFEYFSETQRNKGNFPGRFSGRQFSNSRSEMNVSTLELGDSALYLCASSLQGKDQPQHFGDGTRLSIL.

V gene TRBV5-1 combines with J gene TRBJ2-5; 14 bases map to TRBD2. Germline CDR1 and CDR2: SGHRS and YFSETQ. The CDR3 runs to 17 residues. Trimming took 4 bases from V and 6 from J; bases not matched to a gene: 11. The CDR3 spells CASSPITTSGGAKTQYF. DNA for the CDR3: TGCGCCAGCAGCCCTATAACGACTAGCGGGGGGGCGAAGACCCAGTACTTC. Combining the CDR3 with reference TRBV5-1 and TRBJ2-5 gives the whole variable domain KAGVTQTPRYLIKTRGQQVTLSCSPISGHRSVSWYQQTPGQGLQFLFEYFSETQRNKGNFPGRFSGRQFSNSRSEMNVSTLELGDSALYLCASSPITTSGGAKTQYFGPGTRLLVL.

Here the CDR3 reads CASTDTSGGIEQYF. The CDR3 coding sequence is TGTGCCAGCACCGACACTAGCGGTGGGATCGAGCAGTACTTC. The rearrangement uses TRBV6-1 and TRBJ2-7; 8 bases fit TRBD2. This CDR3 has 14 residues. Germline-derived CDR1 and CDR2 are MNHNS and SASEGT. Trimming at V came to 7 bases and at J to 6 bases, leaving 11 bases not matched to a gene.

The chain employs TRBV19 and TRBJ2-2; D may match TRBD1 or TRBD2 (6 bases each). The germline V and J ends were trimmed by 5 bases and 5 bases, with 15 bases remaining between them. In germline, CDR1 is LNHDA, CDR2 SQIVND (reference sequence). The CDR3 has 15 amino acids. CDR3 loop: CASSGREGGTGELFF. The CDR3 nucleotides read TGTGCCAGTAGTGGCCGCGAGGGGGGAACCGGGGAGCTGTTTTTT.

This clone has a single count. CDR3: CASSQDQGALDTQYF. CDR3 sequence (DNA): TGTGCCAGCAGCCAAGACCAGGGGGCACTCGATACGCAGTATTTT. This chain links TRBV14 with TRBJ2-3; TRBD1 matches 8 bases. The CDR3 extends over 15 amino acids. Germline-derived CDR1 and CDR2 are SGHDN and FVKESK. J lost 6 bases, V lost 0 bases, and 5 bases had no gene match.

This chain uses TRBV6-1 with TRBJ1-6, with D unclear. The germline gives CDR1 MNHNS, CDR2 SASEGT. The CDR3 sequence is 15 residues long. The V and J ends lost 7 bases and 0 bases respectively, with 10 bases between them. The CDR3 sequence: CASTKESSYNSPLHF. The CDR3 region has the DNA TGTGCCAGCACCAAAGAGAGCTCCTATAATTCACCCCTCCACTTT.

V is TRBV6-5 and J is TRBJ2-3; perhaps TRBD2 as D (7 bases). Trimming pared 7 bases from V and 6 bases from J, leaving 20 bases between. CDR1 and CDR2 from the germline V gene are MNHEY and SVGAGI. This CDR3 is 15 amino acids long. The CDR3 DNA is TGTGCCAGCACCCATCGGGGGGCCACCGCCGATACGCAGTATTTT. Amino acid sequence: CASTHRGATADTQYF.